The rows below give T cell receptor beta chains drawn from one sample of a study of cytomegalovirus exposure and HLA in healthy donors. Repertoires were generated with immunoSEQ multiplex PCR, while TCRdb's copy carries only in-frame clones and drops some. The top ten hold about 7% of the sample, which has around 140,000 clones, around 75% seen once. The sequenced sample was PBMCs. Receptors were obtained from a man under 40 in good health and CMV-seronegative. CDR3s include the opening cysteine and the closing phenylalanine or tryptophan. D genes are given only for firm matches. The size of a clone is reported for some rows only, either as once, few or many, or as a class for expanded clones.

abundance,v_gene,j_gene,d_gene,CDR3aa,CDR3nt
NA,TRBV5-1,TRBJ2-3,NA,CASSLGLGEDTQYF,TGCGCCAGCAGCTTGGGACTAGGGGAAGATACGCAGTATTTT
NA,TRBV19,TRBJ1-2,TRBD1,CASSTPGTGNYGYTF,TGTGCCAGTAGTACCCCCGGGACAGGCAACTATGGCTACACCTTC
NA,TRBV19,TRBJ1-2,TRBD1,CASSSRDRLYGYTF,TGTGCCAGTAGTTCTCGGGACAGGCTCTATGGCTACACCTTC
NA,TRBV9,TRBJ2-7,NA,CASSVSTGYSYEQYF,TGTGCCAGCAGCGTCTCGACAGGTTACTCCTACGAGCAGTACTTC
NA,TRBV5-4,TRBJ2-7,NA,CASSLGGGYSYEQYF,TGTGCCAGCAGCTTGGGGGGGGGCTACTCCTACGAGCAGTACTTC
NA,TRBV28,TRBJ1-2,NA,CATTGSGTYGYTF,TGTGCCACTACGGGCTCGGGAACCTATGGCTACACCTTC
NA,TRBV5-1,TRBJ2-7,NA,CASSPTSNEQYF,TGCGCCAGCAGCCCGACTAGTAACGAGCAGTACTTC
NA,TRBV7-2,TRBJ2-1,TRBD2,CASSLELADYNEQFF,TGTGCCAGCAGCTTAGAACTAGCGGACTACAATGAGCAGTTCTTC
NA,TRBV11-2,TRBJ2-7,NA,CASSRTGGEQYF,TGTGCCAGCAGTCGCACCGGGGGCGAGCAGTACTTC
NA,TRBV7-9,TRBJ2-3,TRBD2,CASSPQAGEDTDTQYF,TGTGCCAGCAGCCCCCAAGCGGGAGAGGACACAGATACGCAGTATTTT
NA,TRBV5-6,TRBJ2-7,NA,CASSVGSYEQYF,TGTGCCAGCAGCGTCGGGAGCTACGAGCAGTACTTC
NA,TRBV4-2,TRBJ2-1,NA,CASSQDRARDEQFF,TGTGCCAGCAGCCAAGATAGGGCGAGGGATGAGCAGTTCTTC
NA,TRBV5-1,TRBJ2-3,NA,CASSFWGREGGDTQYF,TGCGCCAGCAGCTTTTGGGGGCGAGAGGGCGGCGATACGCAGTATTTT
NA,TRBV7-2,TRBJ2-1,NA,CASSLEVRGNEQFF,TGTGCCAGCAGCTTAGAGGTCCGGGGGAATGAGCAGTTCTTC
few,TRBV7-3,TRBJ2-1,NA,CASSPLVGLARNEQFF,TGTGCCAGCAGTCCCCTGGTGGGCCTAGCGAGGAATGAGCAGTTCTTC
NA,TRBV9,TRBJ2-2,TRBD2,CASTPLGTSDPGELFF,TGTGCCAGCACACCCCTCGGGACTAGCGACCCCGGGGAGCTGTTTTTT
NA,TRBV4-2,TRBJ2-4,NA,CASSQVVSFRGSGLAKNIQYF,TGTGCCAGCAGCCAAGTCGTTTCTTTTCGAGGTAGCGGACTAGCCAAAAACATTCAGTACTTC
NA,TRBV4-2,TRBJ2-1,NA,CASSQLRGVDEQFF,TGTGCCAGCAGCCAACTACGGGGTGTGGATGAGCAGTTCTTC
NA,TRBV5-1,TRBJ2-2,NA,CASNEGSPRDGELFF,TGCGCCAGCAACGAGGGTTCCCCGAGGGACGGGGAGCTGTTTTTT
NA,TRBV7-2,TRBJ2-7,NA,CASSLARSASSYEQYF,TGTGCCAGCAGCTTAGCAAGGTCAGCGAGCTCCTACGAGCAGTACTTC
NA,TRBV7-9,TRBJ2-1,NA,CASSLAEVAINEQFF,TGTGCCAGCAGCTTAGCGGAGGTAGCGATCAATGAGCAGTTCTTC
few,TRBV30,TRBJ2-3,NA,CAWSEGGTPQETDTQYF,TGTGCCTGGAGCGAGGGCGGGACCCCCCAGGAAACAGATACGCAGTATTTT
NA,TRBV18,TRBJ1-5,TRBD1,CASSQQGAAQPQHF,TGTGCCAGCTCGCAACAGGGGGCGGCTCAGCCCCAGCATTTT
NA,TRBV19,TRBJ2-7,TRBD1,CASSISARGRYEQYF,TGTGCCAGTAGTATCTCGGCCAGGGGGCGATACGAGCAGTACTTC
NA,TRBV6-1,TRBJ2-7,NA,CASSEVSSSEQYF,TGTGCCAGCAGTGAAGTCTCCTCCTCCGAGCAGTACTTC
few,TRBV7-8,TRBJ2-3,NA,CASSEIQATDTQYF,TGTGCCAGCAGCGAAATACAGGCCACAGATACGCAGTATTTT
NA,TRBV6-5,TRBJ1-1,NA,CASRRQVNTEAFF,TGTGCCAGCAGGAGACAGGTGAACACTGAAGCTTTCTTT
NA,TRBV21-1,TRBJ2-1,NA,CASKGTLYNEQFF,TGTGCCAGCAAGGGGACACTCTACAATGAGCAGTTCTTC
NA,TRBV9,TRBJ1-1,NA,CASSDGAEAFF,TGTGCCAGCAGCGACGGGGCTGAAGCTTTCTTT
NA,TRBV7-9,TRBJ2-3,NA,CASSLSVGGDTQYF,TGTGCCAGCAGCTTAAGTGTGGGAGGAGATACGCAGTATTTT
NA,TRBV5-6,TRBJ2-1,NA,CASSFPIGLLSNEQFF,TGTGCCAGCAGCTTCCCAATAGGACTATTGTCCAATGAGCAGTTCTTC
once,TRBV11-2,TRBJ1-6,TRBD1,CASSFLRTGINSPLHF,TGTGCCAGCAGCTTTCTGAGGACAGGGATTAATTCACCCCTCCACTTT
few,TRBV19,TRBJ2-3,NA,CASTASGTDTQYF,TGTGCCAGTACAGCGAGTGGGACAGATACGCAGTATTTT
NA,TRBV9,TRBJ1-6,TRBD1,CASSPSTGESPLHF,TGTGCCAGCAGCCCGTCGACAGGGGAATCACCCCTCCACTTT
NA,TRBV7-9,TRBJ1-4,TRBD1,CASSAGTVNEKLFF,TGTGCCAGCAGCGCAGGGACAGTGAATGAAAAACTGTTTTTT
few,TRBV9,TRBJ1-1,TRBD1,CASSGVQGAFTEAFF,TGTGCCAGCAGCGGCGTACAGGGGGCCTTCACTGAAGCTTTCTTT
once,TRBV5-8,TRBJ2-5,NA,CASSLVRTSQETQYF,TGTGCCAGCAGCTTGGTTCGGACTTCACAAGAGACCCAGTACTTC
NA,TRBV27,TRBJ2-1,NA,CASSFSLGAEQFF,TGTGCCAGCAGTTTTTCGCTAGGGGCTGAGCAGTTCTTC
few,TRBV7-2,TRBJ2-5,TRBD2,CASSLEISGGETQYF,TGTGCCAGCAGCTTAGAGATTAGCGGGGGAGAGACCCAGTACTTC
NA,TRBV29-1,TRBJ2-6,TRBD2,CSVEEIGGAGANGLTF,TGCAGCGTTGAAGAAATCGGGGGGGCTGGGGCCAACGGCCTGACTTTC
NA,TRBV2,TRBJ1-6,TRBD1,CASSVGQGSSSPLHF,TGTGCCAGCAGTGTGGGACAGGGGTCGAGTTCACCCCTCCACTTT
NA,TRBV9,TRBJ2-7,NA,CASSKEGSEQYF,TGTGCCAGCAGCAAGGAGGGATCCGAGCAGTACTTC
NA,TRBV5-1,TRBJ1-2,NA,CASSSEPLGQAANYGYTF,TGCGCCAGCAGCTCCGAGCCCCTTGGGCAGGCCGCTAACTATGGCTACACCTTC
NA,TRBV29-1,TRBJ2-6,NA,CSAQSDTDSGANVLTF,TGCAGCGCCCAATCTGACACAGACTCTGGGGCCAACGTCCTGACTTTC
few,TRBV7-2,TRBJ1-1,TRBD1,CASSLRRGGKAFF,TGTGCCAGCAGCTTAAGGAGAGGGGGCAAAGCTTTCTTT
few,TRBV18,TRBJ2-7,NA,CASSPPGTPNYEQYF,TGTGCCAGCTCACCACCGGGGACTCCCAACTACGAGCAGTACTTC
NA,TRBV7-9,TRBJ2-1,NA,CASSVRQFSSYNEQFF,TGTGCCAGCAGCGTCCGACAGTTCAGCTCCTACAATGAGCAGTTCTTC
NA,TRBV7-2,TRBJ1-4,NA,CASSPGGASNEKLFF,TGTGCCAGCAGCCCGGGGGGGGCCTCCAATGAAAAACTGTTTTTT
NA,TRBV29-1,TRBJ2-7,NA,CSVAYGGRSSYEQYF,TGCAGCGTTGCGTACGGCGGGCGGAGCTCCTACGAGCAGTACTTC